The T cell receptor beta chain described here comes from a study of metastatic and nonmetastatic thyroid tumors. Thyroid surgery was performed in patients who had received no treatment beforehand. In its sample, this clone was seen many times. CDR3 length: 18 residues. Germline-derived CDR1 and CDR2 are SGDLS and YYNGEE. The junction had 6 bases not matched to a gene; V was cut back by 3 bases and J by 1 base. TCRdb reanalyzed the PCR reads with MiXCR. The profile shows more than 7,500 clones, 22% of them singletons. The sequence was collected from a female donor with papillary thyroid cancer or a benign thyroid nodule (not recorded which). Some clones in this sample may be carry-over from other donors' samples. The genes are TRBV9 and TRBJ2-2; 13 positions match TRBD2. Material: adjacent normal tissue. The CDR3 DNA sequence: TGTGCCAGCAGCGCAGGACTAGCGGGGGCCTGGAACACCGGGGAGCTGTTTTTT. Encoded protein: CASSAGLAGAWNTGELFF.